These 27 T cell receptor beta chains share one sample of origin, sequenced in a study of graft-versus-host responses after intestinal transplantation listed by TCRdb under 2021. Preparation of the library involved the immunoSEQ multiplex PCR assay. TCRdb stores this immuneACCESS table with in-frame sequences only. Part of the clones is absent; in the studies checked, under half of the shortfall reflects unresolved V genes, and no reason is known for the rest. This sample holds approximately 81,000 clones; 80% to 90% were observed only once. The ten top clones hold roughly 7.3% of the sample. No antigen has been identified for these receptors. Sample time point, as interpreted from the label and publication: cells obtained before transplantation from donor or recipient. The input for sequencing was unstimulated CD8+ T cells sorted from spleen or lymph node cells, taken before transplant. Receptor source: a human donor who was the organ donor for an intestinal transplant.

V is TRBV29-1 and J is TRBJ2-3; D assignment may be TRBD1 or TRBD2 (5 bases each). The V end lost 1 base, the J end lost 4 bases, and 15 bases lay between the germline ends. The CDR3 loop spans 15 amino acids. Germline V CDR1 and CDR2: SQVTM, ANQGSEA. The CDR3 sequence is CSVEAPGTSPDTQYF. The CDR3 coding sequence is TGCAGCGTTGAAGCCCCCGGGACCTCTCCAGATACGCAGTATTTT.

This sequence joins TRBV2 and TRBJ1-1; a weak D match, TRBD1 (6 bases). Trimming left V 7 bases short and J 3 bases short, with 12 bases between. This CDR3 spans 13 amino acids. Germline V gene data show CDR1 as SNHLY and CDR2 as FYNNEI. The CDR3 region is CASKTGLHTEAFF. The CDR3 region has the DNA TGTGCCAGCAAGACAGGATTGCACACTGAAGCTTTCTTT. Looking up the rest from reference TRBV2 and TRBJ1-1 gives the full variable domain: EPEVTQTPSHQVTQMGQEVILRCVPISNHLYFYWYRQILGQKVEFLVSFYNNEISEKSEIFDDQFSVERPDGSNFTLKIRSTKLEDSAMYFCASKTGLHTEAFFGQGTRLTVV.

This clone was observed once. The V gene is TRBV2, the J gene TRBJ2-2; 7 bases line up with TRBD1. The CDR3 is 13 amino acids. Germline loops: CDR1 SNHLY, CDR2 FYNNEI. V lost 6 bases, J lost 5 bases, and 3 bases stayed unmatched. CDR3 bases: TGTGCCAGCAGGAGGGGACAGACCGGGGAGCTGTTTTTT. Protein: CASRRGQTGELFF.

The chain recombines TRBV5-5 with TRBJ2-7; D not certain. Trimming cost V 4 bases and J 5 bases, with 13 bases left between them. The CDR3 consists of 13 residues. Looked up from germline, CDR1 is SGHKS and CDR2 is YYEKEE (reference sequence). The CDR3 sequence: CASSPSPFDEQYF. The CDR3 DNA follows: TGTGCCAGCAGCCCCAGCCCTTTCGACGAGCAGTACTTC. The full variable domain, with the rest looked up from reference TRBV5-5 and TRBJ2-7, is DAGVTQSPTHLIKTRGQQVTLRCSPISGHKSVSWYQQVLGQGPQFIFQYYEKEERGRGNFPDRFSARQFPNYSSELNVNALLLGDSALYLCASSPSPFDEQYFGPGTRLTVT.

J is TRBJ1-1 and V is TRBV6-8, with TRBD1 matching 10 bases. The germline CDR1 and CDR2 sequences are MNHGY and SAAAGT. With V trimmed by 4 bases and J by 4 bases, 9 bases remained unmatched. The CDR3 sequence is 16 residues long. The CDR3 here is CASSSPLGQGGTEAFF. The CDR3 region has the DNA TGTGCCAGCAGTTCCCCTCTAGGACAGGGGGGCACTGAAGCTTTCTTT.

The sample holds one count of this clone. The chain links TRBV4-1 to TRBJ1-5; D is possibly TRBD1 (6 bases). The CDR3 length is 15 residues. Germline V lookup: CDR1 MGHRA, CDR2 YSYEKL. Trimming left V 2 bases short and J 7 bases short, with 15 bases between. The CDR3 sequence is CASSQIGRGSQPQHF. The CDR3 region has the DNA TGCGCCAGCAGCCAAATAGGCAGGGGATCCCAGCCCCAGCATTTT.

This chain joins TRBV6-1 and TRBJ1-3; no definite D call. The germline V gene encodes CDR1 MNHNS and CDR2 SASEGT. V lost 0 bases and J 0 bases, leaving 9 bases between the germline ends. The CDR3 is 16 amino acids. The DNA for the CDR3 is TGTGCCAGCAGTGAAGCGTGGGTCAGCTCTGGAAACACCATATATTTT. As protein: CASSEAWVSSGNTIYF.

The chain recombines TRBV15 with TRBJ1-1, with D unresolved. From germline, CDR1 is LNHNV and CDR2 YYDKDF (reference sequence). V shed 0 bases and J shed 7 bases, with 15 bases lying between them. The CDR3 is 15 amino acids. The CDR3 DNA reads as TGTGCCACCAGCAGAGAATGGGGTGAAAAGGGTGAAGCTTTCTTT. Translating it yields CATSREWGEKGEAFF.

The gene calls are TRBV11-2 and TRBJ2-3; 9 nucleotides align to TRBD2. Germline CDR1 SGHAT, CDR2 FQNNGV. The CDR3 extends over 16 amino acids. The ends lost 5 bases at V and 4 bases at J; junction bases unmatched: 10. The CDR3 spells CASSDRAGGVPDTQYF. As DNA, the CDR3 is TGTGCCAGCAGCGATAGGGCGGGGGGGGTCCCAGATACGCAGTATTTT.

The chain joins TRBV7-9 to TRBJ2-7, with D possibly matching TRBD1 (5 bases). V shed 6 bases and J shed 0 bases, with 9 bases lying between them. Germline lookup yields CDR1 SEHNR and CDR2 FQNEAQ (reference sequence). The CDR3 sequence is 13 residues long. DNA of the CDR3: TGTGCCAGCAGACCTGACAGCTCCTACGAGCAGTACTTC. Protein sequence: CASRPDSSYEQYF.

V gene TRBV13 combines with J gene TRBJ1-2; D is unresolved. The length of the CDR3 is 15 residues. Germline loops: CDR1 PRHDT, CDR2 FYEKMQ (reference sequence). V lost 0 bases to trimming and J lost 5 bases, with 13 bases between them. In DNA form, the CDR3 reads TGTGCCAGCAGCTTAGGGGGAGGGAGAGAATATGGCTACACCTTC. It codes for CASSLGGGREYGYTF.

V is TRBV7-9 and J is TRBJ1-2; D gene unclear. Trimming stripped 3 bases from V and 8 bases from J, with 10 bases between. Per the germline V gene, CDR1 is SEHNR and CDR2 is FQNEAQ (reference sequence). This CDR3 comprises 12 residues. The CDR3 DNA follows: TGTGCCAGCAGCTTCATTGAAGGCGGCTACACCTTC. As protein: CASSFIEGGYTF.

This clone was seen only once. The rearrangement links TRBV5-4 to TRBJ1-2; 8 bases map to TRBD1. The germline V gene encodes CDR1 SGHNT and CDR2 YYREEE (reference sequence). The CDR3 has 13 amino acids. The junction had 4 bases not matched to a gene; V was cut back by 4 bases and J by 5 bases. CDR3 nucleotides: TGTGCCAGCAGCCAGGGGGCGCAATATGGCTACACCTTC. This sequence encodes CASSQGAQYGYTF.

This clone was picked up one time. The chain has TRBV6-1 and TRBJ1-6; 7 bases map to TRBD1. Germline values: CDR1 MNHNS, CDR2 SASEGT. V dropped 3 bases and J dropped 8; count of bases not matched to a gene: 4. This CDR3 is 14 amino acids long. CDR3 DNA sequence: TGTGCCAGCAGTGAGGAGGGGGCATATTCACCCCTCCACTTT. Its translation: CASSEEGAYSPLHF.

The CDR3 DNA follows: TGTGCCAGCAGCTTAGTAGCGGGGGGGCCTGGGTACGAGCAGTACTTC. Translating gives CASSLVAGGPGYEQYF. The chain carries TRBV7-7 and TRBJ2-7; TRBD2 matches at 11 bases. Germline CDR1 is SSHAT and CDR2 is FNYEAQ (reference sequence). This CDR3 is built from 16 residues. Trimming took 1 base from V and 4 from J; bases not matched to a gene: 6.

The chain's CDR3 is CASSLSPIEAFF. CDR3 nucleotide sequence: TGTGCCAGCAGCCTCAGTCCCATTGAAGCTTTCTTT. V and J are TRBV11-2 and TRBJ1-1; D ambiguous. Trimming shortened V by 5 bases and J by 7 bases, and 11 bases separated the two germline ends. Germline CDR1 SGHAT, CDR2 FQNNGV. The CDR3 runs to 12 residues. Complete variable domain (other parts from reference TRBV11-2 and TRBJ1-1): EAGVAQSPRYKIIEKRQSVAFWCNPISGHATLYWYQQILGQGPKLLIQFQNNGVVDDSQLPKDRFSAERLKGVDSTLKIQPAKLEDSAVYLCASSLSPIEAFFGQGTRLTVV.

This chain connects TRBV14 to TRBJ2-1; no firm D call. Trimming stripped 4 bases from V and 9 bases from J, with 13 bases between. Looked up from germline, CDR1 is SGHDN and CDR2 is FVKESK. The CDR3 has 13 amino acids. The CDR3 DNA is TGTGCCAGCAGCCCCATTGTTACAAGTGAGCAGTTCTTC. It translates to CASSPIVTSEQFF.

This clone showed up just a few times. This chain connects TRBV28 to TRBJ1-2; TRBD1 is a possible D gene (5 bases). Trimming took off 6 bases at V and 6 bases at J, with 23 bases between the two ends. Germline V gives CDR1 MDHEN, CDR2 SYDVKM. This CDR3 has 16 amino acids. CDR3: CASRRPGDRVFHGYTF. In nucleotides, the CDR3 is TGTGCCAGCAGACGACCCGGGGACCGAGTCTTTCATGGCTACACCTTC.

The chain uses TRBV5-6 and TRBJ2-7, with TRBD2 identical over 10 bases. Germline values: CDR1 SGHDT, CDR2 YYEEEE. This CDR3 has 14 amino acids. V shed 4 bases, J shed 3 bases, and the junction held 4 bases outside the gene matches. CDR3 coding DNA: TGTGCCAGCAGCCCCGGGACTAGCGACTACGAGCAGTACTTC. Encoded protein: CASSPGTSDYEQYF.

This chain joins TRBV7-2 and TRBJ1-2, with D unclear. V was clipped by 5 bases and J by 6 bases, with 16 bases between them. Germline values: CDR1 SGHTA, CDR2 FQGNSA. The length of the CDR3 is 14 residues. The CDR3 here is CASSRTPSPNGYTF. CDR3 nucleotides: TGTGCCAGCAGCCGTACTCCCAGCCCCAATGGCTACACCTTC. The whole variable domain, remainder taken from reference TRBV7-2 and TRBJ1-2, is GAGVSQSPSNKVTEKGKDVELRCDPISGHTALYWYRQSLGQGLEFLIYFQGNSAPDKSGLPSDRFSAERTGGSVSTLTIQRTQQEDSAVYLCASSRTPSPNGYTFGSGTRLTVV.

The rearrangement uses TRBV5-1 and TRBJ1-1, with a possible D match to TRBD1 (6 bases). The CDR3 is made up of 15 amino acids. Trimming took 0 bases from V and 0 from J, leaving 9 bases between them. Germline V gene lookup returns CDR1 SGHRS and CDR2 YFSETQ. The CDR3 spells CASSLETGMNTEAFF. The CDR3 DNA reads as TGCGCCAGCAGCTTGGAGACAGGTATGAACACTGAAGCTTTCTTT. Full variable domain (missing parts from reference TRBV5-1 and TRBJ1-1): KAGVTQTPRYLIKTRGQQVTLSCSPISGHRSVSWYQQTPGQGLQFLFEYFSETQRNKGNFPGRFSGRQFSNSRSEMNVSTLELGDSALYLCASSLETGMNTEAFFGQGTRLTVV.

This chain joins TRBV7-9 and TRBJ2-5; D uncertain. V was shortened by 6 bases and J by 2 bases, with 7 bases between the two germline ends. CDR1 is SEHNR and CDR2 is FQNEAQ in the germline V gene (reference sequence). This CDR3 has 12 residues. The CDR3 spells CASRQIQETQYF. For the CDR3, the DNA is TGTGCCAGCAGACAGATACAAGAGACCCAGTACTTC.

This chain links TRBV10-1 with TRBJ1-4; unclear D gene. Trimming took off 10 bases at V and 6 bases at J, with 15 bases between the two ends. The CDR3 is made up of 13 amino acids. Germline V lookup: CDR1 WNHNN, CDR2 SYGVQD (reference sequence). The CDR3 loop reads CAIPGAPDEKLFF. For the CDR3, the DNA is TGCGCCATTCCGGGAGCCCCCGATGAAAAACTGTTTTTT.

The chain carries TRBV13 and TRBJ2-7; D unclear. With 4 bases removed from V and 0 bases from J, the gap between germline ends came to 13 bases. Germline values: CDR1 PRHDT, CDR2 FYEKMQ (reference sequence). CDR3 length: 15 residues. Here the CDR3 reads CASSYHTDFSYEQYF. The DNA of the CDR3 is TGTGCCAGCAGCTATCACACAGATTTCTCCTACGAGCAGTACTTC.

In its sample, this clone was seen a few times. The J gene is TRBJ1-3, the V gene TRBV28; no clear D gene. V lost 8 bases, J lost 0 bases, and 8 bases lay in between. Per the germline V gene, CDR1 is MDHEN and CDR2 is SYDVKM. The CDR3 extends over 13 amino acids. The DNA for the CDR3 is TGTGCCAGCGCAGCAACCTCTGGAAACACCATATATTTT. Amino acid sequence: CASAATSGNTIYF.

V is TRBV30 and J is TRBJ2-3; TRBD1 might be the D (6 bases). Germline V lookup: CDR1 GTSNPN, CDR2 SVGIG (reference sequence). V was pared by 0 bases and J by 6 bases, with 13 bases between. CDR3 size: 14 residues. For the CDR3, the DNA is TGTGCCTGGAGTGTATTAGGGGGACCTGATACGCAGTATTTT. As protein: CAWSVLGGPDTQYF.

This chain connects TRBV15 to TRBJ2-7; D not resolved. Germline V lookup: CDR1 LNHNV, CDR2 YYDKDF (reference sequence). The CDR3 has 13 amino acids. Trimming took 0 bases from V and 5 from J, leaving 8 bases between them. CDR3 sequence (DNA): TGTGCCACCAGCAGAGAAAGGGTTCACGAGCAGTACTTC. This encodes CATSRERVHEQYF.